The subject of this entry is one T cell receptor (beta chain). Its antigen is unknown. TCRdb reanalysed the 5' RACE reads using MiXCR and keeps one entry per CDR3 protein. The table records approximately 260,000 distinct CDR3 sequences, around 15% of them present only once. The data were taken from a study of T-cell memory formation after mild COVID-19. Germline lookup yields CDR1 SGHTA and CDR2 FQGNSA. Trimming at V came to 4 bases and at J to 5 bases, leaving 7 bases not matched to a gene. The CDR3 has 15 amino acids. Whole-study results and caveats: Whereas later expanders leaned CD4+, clones contracting day 15 to 85 showed a balanced CD4/CD8 makeup.

The sequence was collected from a man between 18 and 29 years old who had mild COVID-19 (a few samples of this study predate the infection). Cell type and time point are not known. What was sequenced was PBMCs or a T cell subset sorted from them (not recorded which). The chain combines TRBV7-2 with TRBJ2-5; TRBD1 aligns across 10 bases. The CDR3 region has the DNA TGTGCCAGCAGCTCAGGACAGGGGGGGATGGAGACCCAGTACTTC. Its translation: CASSSGQGGMETQYF.